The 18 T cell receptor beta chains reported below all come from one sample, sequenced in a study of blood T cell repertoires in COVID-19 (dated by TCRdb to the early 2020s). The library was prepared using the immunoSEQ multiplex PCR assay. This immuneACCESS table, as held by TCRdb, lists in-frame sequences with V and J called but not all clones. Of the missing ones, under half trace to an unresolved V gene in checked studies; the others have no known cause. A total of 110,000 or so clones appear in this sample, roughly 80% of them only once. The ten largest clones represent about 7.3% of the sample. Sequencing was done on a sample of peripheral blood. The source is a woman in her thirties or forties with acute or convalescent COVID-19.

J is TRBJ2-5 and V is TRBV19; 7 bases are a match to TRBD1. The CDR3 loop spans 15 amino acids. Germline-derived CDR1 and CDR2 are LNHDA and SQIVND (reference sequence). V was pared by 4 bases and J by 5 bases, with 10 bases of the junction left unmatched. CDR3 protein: CASSTHTGVGETQYF. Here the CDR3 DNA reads TGTGCCAGTAGTACACACACAGGGGTGGGGGAGACCCAGTACTTC.

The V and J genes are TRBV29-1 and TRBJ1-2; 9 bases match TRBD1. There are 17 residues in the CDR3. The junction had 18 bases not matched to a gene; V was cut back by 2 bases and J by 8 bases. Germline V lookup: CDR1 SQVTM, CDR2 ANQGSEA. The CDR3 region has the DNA TGCAGCGTTGAACTGAGGCCCGGGACAGGGTCACTGGGGGGCTACACCTTC. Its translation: CSVELRPGTGSLGGYTF.

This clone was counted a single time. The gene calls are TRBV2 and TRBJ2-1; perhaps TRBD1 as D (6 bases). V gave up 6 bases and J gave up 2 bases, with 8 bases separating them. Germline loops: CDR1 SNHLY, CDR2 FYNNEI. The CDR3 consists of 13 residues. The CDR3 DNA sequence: TGTGCCAGCAGGACAGGAGCCTACAATGAGCAGTTCTTC. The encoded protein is CASRTGAYNEQFF.

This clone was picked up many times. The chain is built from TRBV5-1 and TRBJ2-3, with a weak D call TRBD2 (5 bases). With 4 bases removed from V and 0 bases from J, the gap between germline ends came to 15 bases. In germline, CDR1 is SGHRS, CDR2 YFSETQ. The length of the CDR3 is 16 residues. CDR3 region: CASSTLARPSTDTQYF. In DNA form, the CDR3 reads TGCGCCAGCAGCACCTTAGCGAGACCTAGCACAGATACGCAGTATTTT.

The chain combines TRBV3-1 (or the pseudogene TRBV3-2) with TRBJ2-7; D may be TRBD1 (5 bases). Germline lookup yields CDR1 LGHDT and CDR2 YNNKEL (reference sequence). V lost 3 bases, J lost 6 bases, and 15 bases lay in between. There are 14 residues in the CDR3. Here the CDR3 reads CASSHRERIGEQYF. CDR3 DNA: TGTGCCAGCAGCCACAGGGAACGGATCGGCGAGCAGTACTTC.

The CDR3 region is CASSQDQRTGAHGYTF. CDR3 DNA: TGTGCCAGCAGCCAAGATCAAAGGACAGGGGCTCACGGCTACACCTTC. The rearrangement links TRBV4-2 to TRBJ1-2, with TRBD1 identical over 9 bases. With 0 bases clipped from V and 8 bases from J, the junction kept 10 bases outside the gene matches. This CDR3 spans 16 amino acids. Germline V CDR1 and CDR2: LGHNA, YNFKEQ.

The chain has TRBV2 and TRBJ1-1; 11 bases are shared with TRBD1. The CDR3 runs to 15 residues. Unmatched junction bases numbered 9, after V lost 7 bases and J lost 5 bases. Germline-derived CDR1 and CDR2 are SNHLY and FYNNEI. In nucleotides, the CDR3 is TGTGCCAGCAAATTGGGGACAGGGGGGAAGACTGAAGCTTTCTTT. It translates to CASKLGTGGKTEAFF.

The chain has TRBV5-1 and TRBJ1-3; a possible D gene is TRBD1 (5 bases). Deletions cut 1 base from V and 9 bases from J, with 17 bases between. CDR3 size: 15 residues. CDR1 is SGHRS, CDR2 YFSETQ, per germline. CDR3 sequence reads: CASSLNAGHMRTIYF. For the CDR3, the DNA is TGCGCCAGCAGCTTGAATGCAGGGCACATGCGCACCATATATTTT.

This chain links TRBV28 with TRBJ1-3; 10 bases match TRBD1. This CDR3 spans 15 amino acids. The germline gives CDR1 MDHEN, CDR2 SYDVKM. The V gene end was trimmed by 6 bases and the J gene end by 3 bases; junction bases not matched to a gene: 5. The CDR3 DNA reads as TGTGCCAGCAGCCTGACAGGGGGCGTTGGAAACACCATATATTTT. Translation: CASSLTGGVGNTIYF.

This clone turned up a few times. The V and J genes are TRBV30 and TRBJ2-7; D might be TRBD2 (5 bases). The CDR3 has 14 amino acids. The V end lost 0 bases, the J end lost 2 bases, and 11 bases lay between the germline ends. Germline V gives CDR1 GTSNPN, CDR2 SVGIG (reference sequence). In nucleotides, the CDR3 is TGTGCCTGGAGTGTATCCCCGGGGACCTACGAGCAGTACTTC. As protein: CAWSVSPGTYEQYF.

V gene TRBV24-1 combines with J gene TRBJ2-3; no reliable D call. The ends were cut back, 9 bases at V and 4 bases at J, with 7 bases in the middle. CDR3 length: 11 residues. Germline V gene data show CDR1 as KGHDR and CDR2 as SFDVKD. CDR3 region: CATGASDTQYF. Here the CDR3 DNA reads TGTGCCACCGGAGCCTCAGATACGCAGTATTTT.

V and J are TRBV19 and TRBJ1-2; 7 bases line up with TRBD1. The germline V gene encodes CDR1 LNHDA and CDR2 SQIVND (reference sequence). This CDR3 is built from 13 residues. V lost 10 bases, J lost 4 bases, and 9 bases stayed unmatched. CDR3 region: CATGRQGAYGYTF. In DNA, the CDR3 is TGTGCCACGGGAAGACAGGGAGCCTATGGCTACACCTTC.

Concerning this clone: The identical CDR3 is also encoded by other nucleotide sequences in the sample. The CDR3 bases are TGTGCCAGCAGTTTGGGACAGGATCAGCCCCAGCATTTT. The encoded protein is CASSLGQDQPQHF. V and J are TRBV12-3 or TRBV12-4 and TRBJ1-5; the match to TRBD1 covers 8 bases. The trim removed 3 bases at V and 5 bases at J, leaving 0 bases unmatched. The CDR3 runs 13 residues.

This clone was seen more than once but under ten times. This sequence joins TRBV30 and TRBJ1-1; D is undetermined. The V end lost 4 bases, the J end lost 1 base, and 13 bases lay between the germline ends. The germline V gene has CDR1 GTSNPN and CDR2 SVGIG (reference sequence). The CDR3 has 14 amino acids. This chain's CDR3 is CAWIAGFSNTEAFF. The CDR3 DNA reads TGTGCCTGGATAGCTGGGTTTTCGAACACTGAAGCTTTCTTT.

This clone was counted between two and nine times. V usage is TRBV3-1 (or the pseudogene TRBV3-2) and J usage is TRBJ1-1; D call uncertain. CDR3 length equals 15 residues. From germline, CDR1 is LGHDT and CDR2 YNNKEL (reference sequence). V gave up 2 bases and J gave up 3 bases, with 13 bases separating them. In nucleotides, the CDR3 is TGTGCCAGCAGCCAACGGTTCGTTCTAGACACTGAAGCTTTCTTT. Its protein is CASSQRFVLDTEAFF.

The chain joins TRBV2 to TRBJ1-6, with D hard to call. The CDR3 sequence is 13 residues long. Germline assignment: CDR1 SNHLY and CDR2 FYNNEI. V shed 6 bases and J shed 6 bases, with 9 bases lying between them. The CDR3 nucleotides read TGTGCCAGCAGCGGAGCGGCTAATTCACCCCTCCACTTT. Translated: CASSGAANSPLHF. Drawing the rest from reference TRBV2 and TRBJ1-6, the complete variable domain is EPEVTQTPSHQVTQMGQEVILRCVPISNHLYFYWYRQILGQKVEFLVSFYNNEISEKSEIFDDQFSVERPDGSNFTLKIRSTKLEDSAMYFCASSGAANSPLHFGNGTRLTVT.

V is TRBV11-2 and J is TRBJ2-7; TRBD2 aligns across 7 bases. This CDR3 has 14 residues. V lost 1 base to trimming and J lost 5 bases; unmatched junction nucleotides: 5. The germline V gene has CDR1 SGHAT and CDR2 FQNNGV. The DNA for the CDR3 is TGTGCCAGCAGCTTAGGCGGGGGTTCGGACGAGCAGTACTTC. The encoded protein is CASSLGGGSDEQYF.

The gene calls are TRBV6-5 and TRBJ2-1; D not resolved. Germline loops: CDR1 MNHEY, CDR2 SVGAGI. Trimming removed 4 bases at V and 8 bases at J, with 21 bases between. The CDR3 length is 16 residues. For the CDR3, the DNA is TGTGCCAGCAGTTCGGAACGACTCCCTGAGACGGATGAGCAGTTCTTC. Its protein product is CASSSERLPETDEQFF.